This T cell receptor (beta chain) was captured by sequencing in a study of blood T cell repertoires in COVID-19. Overall study: Samples taken during acute and convalescent COVID-19 were collected in the United States, Italy and Spain. T cells, B-cell-depleted T cells, or PBMCs supplied cDNA or gDNA.

Original analysis: Researchers report that nucleated cell counts were estimated from reference gene primer amplification. Profiled with immunoSEQ multiplex PCR; TCRdb holds only in-frame clones, not every one. V, J and clone size derive from that table, while D and trimming were established from the DNA sequence. Here the sample spans tens of thousands of clones, about 88% being singletons. CDR3 size: 16 residues. Trimming cost V 2 bases and J 5 bases, with 18 bases left between them. CDR1 KGHSH and CDR2 LQKENI come from the germline V gene. The source of this sequence is an elderly woman with acute or convalescent COVID-19. The sample was peripheral blood. The chain carries TRBV18 and TRBJ1-1; tentatively, D is TRBD1 (6 bases). Here the CDR3 DNA reads TGTGCCAGCTCACCAGGGGGCCCAGGGTTCAGAACTGAAGCTTTCTTT. It yields the protein CASSPGGPGFRTEAFF. The complete variable domain, with remaining parts taken from reference TRBV18 and TRBJ1-1, reads NAGVMQNPRHLVRRRGQEARLRCSPMKGHSHVYWYRQLPEEGLKFMVYLQKENIIDESGMPKERFSAEFPKEGPSILRIQQVVRGDSAAYFCASSPGGPGFRTEAFFGQGTRLTVV.